This T cell receptor beta chain was recovered during a study of human T cells and chemical hapten exposure. Study-wide background: Upper inner arm skin measuring roughly 2 cm by roughly 2 cm received 2% DPC for sensitization.

The V gene's germline CDR1 is MNHNY and CDR2 SVGAGI (reference sequence). Trimming shortened V by 8 bases and J by 0 bases, and 14 bases separated the two germline ends. The CDR3 totals 15 residues. Time point: patch test 1, 2 weeks after DPC sensitization. Treatment meaning: therapeutic diphenylcyclopropenone sensitization with weekly scalp DPC. TCRdb re-called the RACE reads with MiXCR, one entry per CDR3 protein. The sample shows approximately 82,000 distinct CDR3 sequences, 10% of them seen only once. The chain employs TRBV6-6 and TRBJ2-1, with no clear D. The TCR originated in a man in his forties with alopecia areata. Some clones in this sample may be carry-over from other donors' samples. Sequences were derived from whole blood, sampled in connection with sensitization to the hapten diphenylcyclopropenone (DPC). The CDR3 spells CASRIGRSSYNEQFF. The DNA of the CDR3 is TGTGCCAGCCGAATTGGGCGTAGCTCCTACAATGAGCAGTTCTTC.